One and the same sample provided the 32 T cell receptor beta chains below, sequenced in a study of response to subunit inactivated influenza vaccine. TCRdb itself ran the RT-PCR reads through MiXCR, one entry per CDR3 protein. The sample includes 430,000 or so distinct CDR3 sequences, roughly 9.8% of them seen just once. Source: PBMCs from blood, taken about 40 days after vaccination. The receptors were sampled from a man in his fifties who received an inactivated influenza vaccine.

As concerns this clonotype: The junction shows a germline mismatch at one end, possibly a read error. V gene TRBV12-3 or TRBV12-4 combines with J gene TRBJ2-5; D may be TRBD2 (5 bases). The CDR3 loop spans 13 amino acids. The CDR3 DNA sequence: TGTGCCAGCAGTATAGCGACTAAAGAGACCCAGTACTTC. This gives the protein CASSIATKETQYF.

The V and J genes are TRBV7-6 and TRBJ2-1, with TRBD1 identical over 8 bases. This CDR3 is built from 16 residues. Trimming removed 4 bases from V and 5 bases from J; junction bases left unmatched: 10. Germline V gene data show CDR1 as SGHVS and CDR2 as FNYEAQ. CDR3 sequence: CASSSNRGADDNEQFF. In DNA, the CDR3 is TGTGCCAGCAGCTCCAACAGGGGGGCAGACGACAATGAGCAGTTCTTC.

The chain has TRBV3-1 and TRBJ2-1, with D possibly being TRBD2 (5 bases). V gave up 1 base and J gave up 13 bases, with 14 bases separating them. CDR3 length: 13 amino acids. CDR1 is LGHDT and CDR2 is YNNKEL in the germline V gene (reference sequence). CDR3 sequence: CASSQGVGRGQFF. The CDR3 region has the DNA TGTGCCAGCAGCCAAGGCGTTGGACGGGGACAGTTCTTC.

The genes are TRBV6-6 and TRBJ2-1; 13 nucleotides align to TRBD2. This CDR3 is built from 17 residues. Germline V lookup: CDR1 MNHNY, CDR2 SVGAGI (reference sequence). V lost 6 bases, J lost 0 bases, and 5 bases stayed unmatched. This chain's CDR3 is CASRGTSGITSYNEQFF. The CDR3 nucleotides read TGTGCCAGCAGGGGGACTAGCGGGATTACCTCCTACAATGAGCAGTTCTTC.

This clonotype has more than one count but fewer than ten. This chain joins TRBV28 and TRBJ2-7; 9 bases are shared with TRBD1. CDR3 length: 14 residues. Germline CDR1 reads MDHEN; CDR2 reads SYDVKM. V dropped 10 bases and J dropped 5; count of bases not matched to a gene: 12. In DNA, the CDR3 is TGTGCCACCTATCCGGGACAGGGAGTCCACGAGCAGTACTTC. It is translated as CATYPGQGVHEQYF.

This clonotype was counted a few times. V and J are TRBV7-2 and TRBJ2-7; possibly TRBD1 or TRBD2 for D (5 bases each). The CDR3 runs 15 residues. With 5 bases removed from V and 3 bases from J, the gap between germline ends came to 17 bases. Germline CDR1 reads SGHTA; CDR2 reads FQGNSA. The DNA of the CDR3 is TGTGCCAGCAGCATGGCCGGGACGGGATACTACGAGCAGTACTTC. This codes for CASSMAGTGYYEQYF.

This clonotype has a handful of counts. V usage is TRBV29-1 and J usage is TRBJ2-1; 9 bases map to TRBD2. Germline assignment: CDR1 SQVTM and CDR2 ANQGSEA. V lost 7 bases and J lost 5; bases outside the gene matches: 9. This CDR3 is built from 14 residues. Here the CDR3 DNA reads TGCAGCGCCTCCCCGGGACTAGCCCACAATGAGCAGTTCTTC. It specifies CSASPGLAHNEQFF.

This clonotype was detected many times. The V and J genes are TRBV6-1 and TRBJ1-3; maybe TRBD1 (6 bases). CDR1 and CDR2 from the germline V gene are MNHNS and SASEGT. V was pared by 6 bases and J by 0 bases, with 12 bases between. The CDR3 runs 15 residues. The DNA for the CDR3 is TGTGCCAGCAGCCACCGGGACACCTCTGGAAACACCATATATTTT. Its translation: CASSHRDTSGNTIYF.

This clonotype was observed a few times. The V gene is TRBV24-1, the J gene TRBJ2-5; TRBD2 is a possible D gene (7 bases). The germline gives CDR1 KGHDR, CDR2 SFDVKD. V was shortened by 6 bases and J by 2 bases, with 21 bases between the two germline ends. This CDR3 region has 17 residues. The CDR3 sequence is CATSPTGFSAGQETQYF. The CDR3 DNA sequence: TGTGCCACCAGTCCTACAGGGTTCTCAGCGGGGCAAGAGACCCAGTACTTC.

This clonotype occurred many times. The gene calls are TRBV6-4 and TRBJ2-1; 8 positions match TRBD2. The CDR3 is 16 residues long. Trimming at V came to 3 bases and at J to 3 bases, leaving 7 bases not matched to a gene. Germline loops: CDR1 MRHNA, CDR2 SNTAGT. CDR3 DNA: TGTGCCAGCAGTGAAAGTCCCGGGACTAGCTACAATGAGCAGTTCTTC. This translates into CASSESPGTSYNEQFF.

This clonotype has only a few counts. The J gene is TRBJ2-7, the V gene TRBV10-3; TRBD2 agrees at 9 bases. Germline values: CDR1 ENHRY, CDR2 SYGVKD. The CDR3 consists of 15 residues. Germline trimming cut 6 bases from V and 3 bases from J; bases unmatched to any gene: 9. The CDR3 is CAISMSGTSYYEQYF. CDR3 coding DNA: TGTGCCATCAGCATGTCCGGGACTAGCTACTACGAGCAGTACTTC.

This chain connects TRBV28 to TRBJ1-1; TRBD1 is a possible D gene (6 bases). The CDR3 consists of 12 residues. Germline values: CDR1 MDHEN, CDR2 SYDVKM. V dropped 5 bases and J dropped 4 bases, with 8 bases sitting between them. This CDR3 is CASSTGPTEAFF. The CDR3 DNA reads TGTGCCAGCAGTACAGGGCCCACTGAAGCTTTCTTT.

This clonotype came up a few times. The V call is TRBV5-1, the J call TRBJ2-1; D possibly corresponds to TRBD2 (5 bases). In germline, CDR1 is SGHRS, CDR2 YFSETQ. The CDR3 totals 12 residues. With 4 bases removed from V and 8 bases from J, the gap between germline ends came to 10 bases. Here the CDR3 reads CASSPGSHEQFF. Here the CDR3 DNA reads TGCGCCAGCAGCCCGGGGTCCCATGAGCAGTTCTTC.

This clonotype was counted a few times. The CDR3 loop reads CSARGLPSGGAGDTQYF. The CDR3, as DNA: TGCAGTGCTAGGGGCCTCCCTAGCGGGGGGGCGGGTGATACGCAGTATTTT. The rearrangement joins TRBV20-1 to TRBJ2-3; 12 bases align to TRBD2. J gave up 6 bases and V 3 bases, and 13 bases lay outside the gene matches. The CDR3 contains 17 residues. Germline V gives CDR1 DFQATT, CDR2 SNEGSKA (reference sequence).

V usage is TRBV20-1 and J usage is TRBJ2-5; TRBD2 agrees at 8 bases. This CDR3 spans 13 amino acids. The V segment lost 5 bases and the J segment 1 base; nucleotides outside the gene matches: 3. Per germline, CDR1 DFQATT and CDR2 SNEGSKA (reference sequence). CDR3 bases: TGCAGTGCTGCAACTAGCGGCCAAGAGACCCAGTACTTC. Protein sequence: CSAATSGQETQYF.

This clonotype was recorded at least ten times. The gene calls are TRBV11-1 and TRBJ2-1; 14 nucleotides agree with TRBD2. The CDR3 spans 20 residues. The trim removed 2 bases at V and 0 bases at J, leaving 9 bases unmatched. Germline values: CDR1 SGHAT, CDR2 FQDESV (reference sequence). CDR3 bases: TGTGCCAGCAGCTTAAACCGGGGACTAGCGGGAGAGTTCTCCTACAATGAGCAGTTCTTC. This encodes CASSLNRGLAGEFSYNEQFF.

This chain joins TRBV6-1 and TRBJ1-4; TRBD1 might be the D (6 bases). Trimming stripped 6 bases from V and 3 bases from J, with 17 bases between. This CDR3 has 16 amino acids. The germline V gene has CDR1 MNHNS and CDR2 SASEGT. This CDR3 reads CASRKRGEGANEKLFF. The CDR3 nucleotides are TGTGCCAGCAGGAAGAGGGGCGAGGGGGCTAATGAAAAACTGTTTTTT.

In its sample, this clonotype was seen many times. The chain links TRBV12-3 or TRBV12-4 to TRBJ1-1, with D uncertain. The CDR3 is made up of 14 amino acids. V was pared by 2 bases and J by 1 base, with 8 bases between. CDR3 sequence: CASSLFQENTEAFF. The CDR3 bases are TGTGCCAGCAGTTTATTCCAGGAGAACACTGAAGCTTTCTTT.

The chain uses TRBV19 and TRBJ2-1, with 9 bases fitting TRBD2. Germline CDR1 reads LNHDA; CDR2 reads SQIVND (reference sequence). The trim removed 4 bases at V and 7 bases at J, leaving 11 bases unmatched. This CDR3 contains 16 residues. The CDR3 region is CASSTLSLAGGNEQFF. CDR3 coding DNA: TGTGCCAGTAGTACCCTGTCACTAGCGGGCGGAAATGAGCAGTTCTTC.

This clonotype appeared many times. This sequence joins TRBV6-1 and TRBJ2-3, with D tentatively TRBD2 (5 bases). Trimming left V 5 bases short and J 5 bases short, with 17 bases between. This CDR3 has 15 residues. Per the germline V gene, CDR1 is MNHNS and CDR2 is SASEGT. As DNA, the CDR3 is TGTGCCAGCAGTCCCGGTCTATTGGGGAGAGATACGCAGTATTTT. Translation gives CASSPGLLGRDTQYF.

The rearrangement joins TRBV4-1 to TRBJ2-7; 10 bases align to TRBD1. Germline CDR1 reads MGHRA; CDR2 reads YSYEKL. V lost 5 bases to trimming and J lost 5 bases; unmatched junction nucleotides: 6. The CDR3 is made up of 14 amino acids. The CDR3 is CASSWDRGLDEQYF. The CDR3 bases are TGCGCCAGCAGCTGGGACAGGGGCCTGGACGAGCAGTACTTC.

This clonotype came up a few times. This chain connects TRBV5-1 to TRBJ2-5; 9 nucleotides align to TRBD2. Germline-derived CDR1 and CDR2 are SGHRS and YFSETQ. V gave up 6 bases and J gave up 4 bases; unmatched junction bases: 10. The CDR3 runs 15 residues. The CDR3, as DNA: TGCGCCAGCACGTACAGCGGGGGGATTGGAGAGACCCAGTACTTC. Its protein is CASTYSGGIGETQYF. The full variable domain, rest sourced from reference TRBV5-1 and TRBJ2-5, is KAGVTQTPRYLIKTRGQQVTLSCSPISGHRSVSWYQQTPGQGLQFLFEYFSETQRNKGNFPGRFSGRQFSNSRSEMNVSTLELGDSALYLCASTYSGGIGETQYFGPGTRLLVL.

This clonotype was counted a few times. The chain carries TRBV4-3 and TRBJ1-6; possibly TRBD1 for D (5 bases). V gave up 5 bases and J gave up 9 bases, with 14 bases separating them. There are 14 residues in the CDR3. Germline V gives CDR1 LGHNA, CDR2 YSLEER. CDR3 bases: TGCGCCAGCAGCTCAGGGATGGGGAGTTCACCCCTCCACTTT. Its protein product is CASSSGMGSSPLHF.

This clonotype was found many times. The gene calls are TRBV29-1 and TRBJ2-5; D is ambiguous. The CDR3 covers 11 residues. In germline, CDR1 is SQVTM, CDR2 ANQGSEA. The V and J ends lost 4 bases and 5 bases respectively, with 8 bases between them. The CDR3 DNA reads as TGCAGCGTTGGTGGGATGGAGACCCAGTACTTC. This encodes CSVGGMETQYF. The full variable domain, completed using reference TRBV29-1 and TRBJ2-5, is SAVISQKPSRDICQRGTSLTIQCQVDSQVTMMFWYRQQPGQSLTLIATANQGSEATYESGFVIDKFPISRPNLTFSTLTVSNMSPEDSSIYLCSVGGMETQYFGPGTRLLVL.

In this sample, this clonotype turned up many times. The rearrangement links TRBV7-2 to TRBJ2-7; the D call may be TRBD1 or TRBD2 (5 bases each). Per the germline V gene, CDR1 is SGHTA and CDR2 is FQGNSA. V lost 6 bases and J 0 bases, leaving 15 bases between the germline ends. The CDR3 extends over 15 amino acids. The CDR3 spells CASRNRDGLSYEQYF. The CDR3 bases are TGTGCCAGCAGGAATCGGGACGGACTCTCCTACGAGCAGTACTTC.

This chain uses TRBV11-2 with TRBJ2-4; TRBD1 matches at 8 bases. The CDR3 is 19 residues long. Germline-derived CDR1 and CDR2 are SGHAT and FQNNGV. The V and J ends lost 5 bases and 2 bases, in that order; junction bases with no gene match: 17. The CDR3 DNA follows: TGTGCCAGCAGCACTTATCGGACAGGGAGCGCTTGGACCAAAAACATTCAGTACTTC. This sequence encodes CASSTYRTGSAWTKNIQYF. The complete variable domain, with remaining parts taken from reference TRBV11-2 and TRBJ2-4, reads EAGVAQSPRYKIIEKRQSVAFWCNPISGHATLYWYQQILGQGPKLLIQFQNNGVVDDSQLPKDRFSAERLKGVDSTLKIQPAKLEDSAVYLCASSTYRTGSAWTKNIQYFGAGTRLSVL.

CDR3 sequence (DNA): TGCGCCAGCAGCACCGGGAGAATGGCAGATACGCAGTATTTT. Translated: CASSTGRMADTQYF. The V gene is TRBV5-1, the J gene TRBJ2-3; a possible D gene is TRBD2 (6 bases). V shed 4 bases and J shed 4 bases, with 13 bases lying between them. The CDR3 is 14 residues long. From germline, CDR1 is SGHRS and CDR2 YFSETQ.

This clonotype came up a few times. The chain joins TRBV6-1 to TRBJ2-7; 9 nucleotides match TRBD2. The CDR3 is 13 amino acids. Trimming cost V 8 bases and J 6 bases; bases outside gene matches: 8. Germline-derived CDR1 and CDR2 are MNHNS and SASEGT. This CDR3 reads CASGEREASEQYF. The CDR3 nucleotides read TGTGCCAGCGGGGAGCGGGAGGCCTCCGAGCAGTACTTC.

This clonotype showed up just a few times. The rearrangement joins TRBV4-3 to TRBJ2-3, with 9 nucleotides matching TRBD2. Germline loops: CDR1 LGHNA, CDR2 YSLEER. CDR3 size: 16 residues. Trimming cost V 0 bases and J 5 bases; bases outside gene matches: 6. CDR3 amino acids: CASSQEPSGNVDTQYF. The CDR3 DNA reads as TGCGCCAGCAGCCAAGAACCTAGCGGGAACGTAGATACGCAGTATTTT.

This clonotype was detected ten times or more. The chain uses TRBV5-1 and TRBJ2-2; D not resolved. The CDR3 extends over 14 amino acids. The germline CDR1 and CDR2 sequences are SGHRS and YFSETQ. V lost 0 bases, J lost 2 bases, and 5 bases lay in between. CDR3 protein: CASSLELNTGELFF. CDR3 nucleotides: TGCGCCAGCAGCTTGGAGCTCAACACCGGGGAGCTGTTTTTT.

This clonotype was found once. V gene TRBV20-1 combines with J gene TRBJ2-2; the D gene could be TRBD1 or TRBD2 (5 bases each). CDR1 and CDR2 (germline): DFQATT, SNEGSKA (reference sequence). The CDR3 sequence is 16 residues long. V shed 0 bases and J shed 3 bases, with 14 bases lying between them. The CDR3 bases are TGCAGTGCTAGAGATTTCAGGGTGGGACACACCGGGGAGCTGTTTTTT. Protein sequence: CSARDFRVGHTGELFF.

V usage is TRBV20-1 and J usage is TRBJ2-1; possibly TRBD1 for D (5 bases). Germline V gene sequence: CDR1 DFQATT, CDR2 SNEGSKA (reference sequence). V lost 3 bases and J 4 bases, leaving 16 bases between the germline ends. The CDR3 is 15 amino acids. The CDR3 loop reads CSARNTAGMYNEQFF. CDR3 sequence (DNA): TGCAGTGCTAGGAATACGGCAGGGATGTACAATGAGCAGTTCTTC.